This TCR beta chain was obtained from a study of cytomegalovirus exposure and HLA in healthy donors. Recording of this donor's CMV serostatus was not done. This CDR3 region has 16 residues. Germline V lookup: CDR1 SGDLS, CDR2 YYNGEE. The ends lost 3 bases at V and 3 bases at J; junction bases unmatched: 10. The PCR had 60 Vbeta and 13 Jbeta primers. Using immunoSEQ multiplex PCR, the repertoire was profiled, and TCRdb retains in-frame clones only, with some absent. The sample carries some 130,000 clones, about 80% recorded once. The clonotype originates from a human donor in good health. The rearrangement joins TRBV9 to TRBJ2-3; TRBD1 matches at 7 bases. The sample taken for sequencing was PBMCs. The CDR3 bases are TGTGCCAGCAGCGCCCGGGACAGATCTCCGACAGATACGCAGTATTTT. This translates into CASSARDRSPTDTQYF.